What follows are 30 T cell receptor beta chains derived from one specimen sequenced in a study of T cell clones after liver transplantation. This table comes from immunoSEQ multiplex PCR, and its TCRdb copy is limited to in-frame clones, with some not included. Found here are roughly 100,000 clones, about 86% of them singletons; the top ten hold approximately 3%. The sequences come from CD4+ T cells from blood, collected around 4 years after liver transplant. These receptors were taken from a human patient who received a liver transplant. Some T cells here may be from the graft donor.

The chain joins TRBV27 to TRBJ1-2; D is uncertain. The V end lost 8 bases, the J end lost 2 bases, and 18 bases lay between the germline ends. The CDR3 contains 15 residues. Germline V gives CDR1 MNHEY, CDR2 SMNVEV (reference sequence). The CDR3 protein is CASGDRRAANYGYTF. CDR3 sequence (DNA): TGTGCCAGCGGCGATAGACGGGCAGCGAACTATGGCTACACCTTC.

V gene TRBV5-1 combines with J gene TRBJ2-5, with 8 bases lining up with TRBD1. CDR3 length: 14 residues. V trimming: 4 bases; J trimming: 5 bases; junction bases outside the gene matches: 7. Looked up from germline, CDR1 is SGHRS and CDR2 is YFSETQ. The CDR3 nucleotides read TGCGCCAGCAGCCTACAGGGGGATGAGGAGACCCAGTACTTC. Protein: CASSLQGDEETQYF.

The rearrangement joins TRBV6-6 to TRBJ1-4, with D possibly being TRBD1 (6 bases). CDR3 length equals 14 residues. V dropped 5 bases and J dropped 8 bases, with 15 bases sitting between them. From germline, CDR1 is MNHNY and CDR2 SVGAGI (reference sequence). CDR3 region: CASSLTGRVEKLFF. CDR3 nucleotides: TGTGCCAGCAGTCTTACAGGGAGAGTCGAAAAACTGTTTTTT.

J is TRBJ2-3 and V is TRBV7-3; no clear D gene. The CDR3 has 13 amino acids. The germline V gene has CDR1 SGHTA and CDR2 FQGTGA. Trimming took 4 bases from V and 7 from J, leaving 12 bases between them. CDR3 in amino acids: CASSSAELHTQYF. DNA of the CDR3: TGTGCCAGCAGCTCGGCGGAGTTACATACGCAGTATTTT.

The sample holds a few counts of this clone. V is TRBV29-1 and J is TRBJ2-5; D perhaps matches TRBD1 (6 bases). V was cut by 3 bases and J by 5 bases, with 13 bases left in between. The germline CDR1 and CDR2 sequences are SQVTM and ANQGSEA. This CDR3 contains 13 residues. The CDR3, as DNA: TGCAGCGTTGATCTCACAGGGACCGAGACCCAGTACTTC. It encodes CSVDLTGTETQYF.

CDR3 loop: CATSRLRGKVETQYF. CDR3 DNA sequence: TGTGCCACCAGCAGATTGAGGGGGAAAGTGGAGACCCAGTACTTC. This chain connects TRBV15 to TRBJ2-5, with D maybe TRBD1 (6 bases). The CDR3 sequence is 15 residues long. Per the germline V gene, CDR1 is LNHNV and CDR2 is YYDKDF (reference sequence). V was pared by 2 bases and J by 5 bases, with 15 bases between.

This chain links TRBV27 with TRBJ1-2; the D gene is possibly TRBD1 (6 bases). Germline V gene lookup returns CDR1 MNHEY and CDR2 SMNVEV (reference sequence). V dropped 6 bases and J dropped 3 bases, with 11 bases sitting between them. This CDR3 spans 13 amino acids. The CDR3 sequence: CASSQQGYYGYTF. As DNA, the CDR3 is TGTGCCAGCAGCCAACAGGGTTACTATGGCTACACCTTC.

This clone has a handful of counts. The chain is built from TRBV6-5 and TRBJ1-1; maybe TRBD1 (6 bases). The CDR3 is 13 residues long. Germline V lookup: CDR1 MNHEY, CDR2 SVGAGI. Trimming stripped 6 bases from V and 4 bases from J, with 12 bases between. The CDR3 coding sequence is TGTGCCAGCAGCCGAACAGGGAGCACTGAAGCTTTCTTT. This gives the protein CASSRTGSTEAFF.

The chain recombines TRBV7-2 with TRBJ2-2; 14 bases agree with TRBD2. The germline V gene encodes CDR1 SGHTA and CDR2 FQGNSA. V shed 5 bases, J shed 5 bases, and the junction held 7 bases outside the gene matches. The CDR3 totals 17 residues. CDR3 coding DNA: TGTGCCAGCAGCCCCCCGGGACTAGCGGGAGTTACCGGGGAGCTGTTTTTT. Its translation is CASSPPGLAGVTGELFF.

Details on this clone: The junction departs from germline at one end; a sequencing error may be responsible. Distinct nucleotide sequences in the sample also encode this CDR3. The J gene is TRBJ2-2, the V gene TRBV19; 10 bases align to TRBD2. CDR3 length: 18 amino acids. Germline V gives CDR1 LNHDA, CDR2 SQIVND (reference sequence). CDR3 nucleotides: TGCGCCAGTACCCGAAGACTAGCGGGTTCTCTGAACACCGGGGAGCTGTTTTTT. Translated: CASTRRLAGSLNTGELFF.

The chain has TRBV5-6 and TRBJ1-1, with D unclear. Trimming shortened V by 0 bases and J by 0 bases, and 9 bases separated the two germline ends. The CDR3 sequence is 15 residues long. The germline CDR1 and CDR2 sequences are SGHDT and YYEEEE. CDR3 bases: TGTGCCAGCAGCTTGGGTAGGCAGATGAACACTGAAGCTTTCTTT. This sequence encodes CASSLGRQMNTEAFF.

Only one count was recorded for this clone. This rearrangement joins TRBV18 to TRBJ1-2, with D possibly matching TRBD1 (6 bases). V lost 3 bases, J lost 8 bases, and 13 bases lay in between. The CDR3 is made up of 13 amino acids. Germline CDR1 reads KGHSH; CDR2 reads LQKENI. The DNA for the CDR3 is TGTGCCAGCTCACCGGGGGGCCTGGCAGGCTACACCTTC. This gives the protein CASSPGGLAGYTF.

The chain joins TRBV2 to TRBJ2-3; 11 bases fit TRBD2. This CDR3 comprises 14 residues. V shed 6 bases, J shed 5 bases, and the junction held 4 bases outside the gene matches. Germline CDR1 reads SNHLY; CDR2 reads FYNNEI. Here the CDR3 reads CASSVLAGGDTQYF. For the CDR3, the DNA is TGTGCCAGCAGCGTGCTAGCGGGAGGAGATACGCAGTATTTT.

Here the CDR3 DNA reads TGTGCCAGTAGTATAGGTTCAGGGGCACTATCAAGAAATCAGCCCCAGCATTTT. It specifies CASSIGSGALSRNQPQHF. The J gene is TRBJ1-5, the V gene TRBV19, with a possible D match to TRBD1 (6 bases). CDR1 is LNHDA, CDR2 SQIVND, per germline (reference sequence). This CDR3 comprises 18 residues. V was shortened by 1 base and J by 4 bases, with 20 bases between the two germline ends. The complete variable domain, with remaining parts taken from reference TRBV19 and TRBJ1-5, reads DGGITQSPKYLFRKEGQNVTLSCEQNLNHDAMYWYRQDPGQGLRLIYYSQIVNDFQKGDIAEGYSVSREKKESFPLTVTSAQKNPTAFYLCASSIGSGALSRNQPQHFGDGTRLSIL.

The chain employs TRBV6-6 and TRBJ1-1; 8 bases are shared with TRBD1. CDR3 length: 15 amino acids. V dropped 2 bases and J dropped 4; count of bases not matched to a gene: 6. Germline V gives CDR1 MNHNY, CDR2 SVGAGI (reference sequence). The CDR3 nucleotides are TGTGCCAGCAGTTACACCGAGACAGGGGCCACTGAAGCTTTCTTT. Its protein is CASSYTETGATEAFF.

This clone was seen once. The V and J genes are TRBV5-1 and TRBJ1-1; a possible D gene is TRBD1 (5 bases). Germline V gene data show CDR1 as SGHRS and CDR2 as YFSETQ. Deletions cut 4 bases from V and 1 base from J, with 11 bases between. The CDR3 has 14 residues. The CDR3 DNA reads as TGCGCCAGCAGCGTCGGGACGGCGAACACTGAAGCTTTCTTT. As protein: CASSVGTANTEAFF.

The V and J genes are TRBV30 and TRBJ2-2; a possible D gene is TRBD1 (6 bases). Trimming took off 1 base at V and 5 bases at J, with 14 bases between the two ends. Germline values: CDR1 GTSNPN, CDR2 SVGIG (reference sequence). This CDR3 has 15 amino acids. The CDR3: CAWSDHGTGTGELFF. CDR3 nucleotide sequence: TGTGCCTGGAGTGACCATGGTACAGGGACCGGGGAGCTGTTTTTT.

The gene calls are TRBV11-1 and TRBJ1-1, with 7 bases lining up with TRBD1. Germline-derived CDR1 and CDR2 are SGHAT and FQDESV (reference sequence). V lost 5 bases, J lost 4 bases, and 7 bases stayed unmatched. The CDR3 contains 14 residues. The CDR3 DNA follows: TGTGCCAGCAGCCGAAACAGGGGCGGCACTGAAGCTTTCTTT. It yields the protein CASSRNRGGTEAFF.

The rearrangement links TRBV2 to TRBJ2-3; 11 positions agree with TRBD2. CDR1 is SNHLY and CDR2 is FYNNEI in the germline V gene. After removal of 7 bases from V and 3 bases from J, the junction contained 3 bases not matched to a gene. The CDR3 is made up of 14 amino acids. DNA for the CDR3: TGTGCCAGCAACCCTAGCGGGGGGACAGATACGCAGTATTTT. Its translation: CASNPSGGTDTQYF.

This clone appeared once. The chain combines TRBV29-1 with TRBJ2-5; 9 positions match TRBD1. The CDR3 loop spans 14 amino acids. Germline CDR1 and CDR2: SQVTM and ANQGSEA. The V segment lost 6 bases and the J segment 1 base; nucleotides outside the gene matches: 6. In DNA, the CDR3 is TGCAGCGTGGGACAGGGCGCATTCCAAGAGACCCAGTACTTC. This codes for CSVGQGAFQETQYF.

V gene TRBV19 combines with J gene TRBJ2-1; 14 nucleotides match TRBD2. The V and J ends lost 8 bases and 5 bases, in that order; junction bases with no gene match: 8. This CDR3 is built from 16 residues. CDR1 and CDR2 from the germline V gene are LNHDA and SQIVND (reference sequence). The CDR3 coding sequence is TGTGCCAGTTCATTTGGGACTAGCGGGAGAGACAATGAGCAGTTCTTC. Protein: CASSFGTSGRDNEQFF.

This clone has a handful of counts. The chain joins TRBV6-1 to TRBJ1-5; D not resolved. CDR1 MNHNS and CDR2 SASEGT come from the germline V gene. The ends were cut back, 3 bases at V and 2 bases at J, with 8 bases in the middle. This CDR3 is 14 amino acids long. The chain's CDR3 is CASSDVGGNQPQHF. CDR3 bases: TGTGCCAGCAGTGATGTGGGAGGCAATCAGCCCCAGCATTTT.

The chain links TRBV18 to TRBJ2-1, with 9 bases lining up with TRBD1. This CDR3 spans 14 amino acids. Germline CDR1 is KGHSH and CDR2 is LQKENI. Trimming cost V 2 bases and J 5 bases; bases outside gene matches: 1. As DNA, the CDR3 is TGTGCCAGCTCACCAGGGACAGGGAACAATGAGCAGTTCTTC. Its translation: CASSPGTGNNEQFF.

The chain combines TRBV10-2 with TRBJ2-1; 10 nucleotides line up with TRBD2. Germline V gives CDR1 WSHSY, CDR2 SAAADI. The junction had 10 bases not matched to a gene; V was cut back by 5 bases and J by 6 bases. The CDR3 loop spans 16 amino acids. The CDR3 DNA reads as TGCGCCAGCAGTCCCATAGCGGGAGGATTTTCCAATGAGCAGTTCTTC. Protein sequence: CASSPIAGGFSNEQFF.

The chain has TRBV7-2 and TRBJ2-5; 11 positions match TRBD2. This CDR3 contains 16 residues. Trimming at V came to 5 bases and at J to 1 base, leaving 6 bases not matched to a gene. Germline lookup yields CDR1 SGHTA and CDR2 FQGNSA. For the CDR3, the DNA is TGTGCCAGCAGCCGACGGACTAGCGGGTCCCAAGAGACCCAGTACTTC. Translating gives CASSRRTSGSQETQYF.

This rearrangement joins TRBV9 to TRBJ1-3; D is unresolved. CDR1 and CDR2 (germline): SGDLS, YYNGEE. CDR3 length: 16 amino acids. Between the trimmed V and J ends, which lost 3 bases and 4 bases, there was a span of 17 bases. The CDR3 DNA reads as TGTGCCAGCAGCGAGCTCTCCGTGGGGTGGGGAAACACCATATATTTT. Its translation: CASSELSVGWGNTIYF.

The genes are TRBV15 and TRBJ2-3; the D is unclear. Germline loops: CDR1 LNHNV, CDR2 YYDKDF (reference sequence). V was clipped by 2 bases and J by 2 bases, with 8 bases between them. The CDR3 loop spans 14 amino acids. DNA for the CDR3: TGTGCCACCAGCAGACGACAAATCACAGATACGCAGTATTTT. Encoded protein: CATSRRQITDTQYF.

The V and J genes are TRBV6-4 and TRBJ2-2; a possible D gene is TRBD1 (6 bases). Germline assignment: CDR1 MRHNA and CDR2 SNTAGT. The CDR3 extends over 14 amino acids. Trimming removed 4 bases from V and 5 bases from J, with 11 bases in between. CDR3 nucleotide sequence: TGTGCCAGCAGTGCCTCAAGGGGGACCGGGGAGCTGTTTTTT. This gives the protein CASSASRGTGELFF.

The J gene is TRBJ2-3, the V gene TRBV19, with D unresolved. With 4 bases removed from V and 6 bases from J, the gap between germline ends came to 14 bases. CDR3 length equals 14 residues. Germline CDR1 and CDR2: LNHDA and SQIVND (reference sequence). The CDR3 region is CASSTRSPLDTQYF. CDR3 nucleotide sequence: TGTGCCAGTAGTACAAGGAGCCCTTTGGATACGCAGTATTTT.

This rearrangement joins TRBV7-8 to TRBJ2-3, with TRBD1 as a possible D gene (5 bases). V lost 4 bases to trimming and J lost 5 bases, with 19 bases between them. This CDR3 region has 16 residues. From germline, CDR1 is SGHVS and CDR2 FQNEAQ. The CDR3 nucleotides are TGTGCCAGCAGCTCAGTGGGGCGGCAGAAGGTAGATACGCAGTATTTT. Encoded protein: CASSSVGRQKVDTQYF.